These 11 T cell receptor beta chains share one sample of origin, sequenced in a study of blood T cell repertoires in COVID-19. Data came from immunoSEQ multiplex PCR; TCRdb stores just in-frame clones and leaves some out. The sample holds 130,000 or so clones, just over 85% seen once. The sample was peripheral blood. These receptors came from a woman aged 60-75 years with acute or convalescent COVID-19.

V gene TRBV19 combines with J gene TRBJ2-7; 7 bases agree with TRBD1. Germline CDR1 and CDR2: LNHDA and SQIVND (reference sequence). The J segment lost 3 bases and the V segment lost 5 bases, leaving 7 bases of the junction unmatched. The CDR3 extends over 14 amino acids. CDR3 amino acids: CASSARQGNYEQYF. The CDR3 nucleotides are TGTGCCAGTAGTGCCCGACAGGGAAACTACGAGCAGTACTTC.

The chain combines TRBV30 with TRBJ1-3, with unresolved D. Germline loops: CDR1 GTSNPN, CDR2 SVGIG (reference sequence). The CDR3 runs to 15 residues. Trimming pared 1 base from V and 3 bases from J, leaving 13 bases between. The chain's CDR3 is CAWSALSMVGNTIYF. The DNA of the CDR3 is TGTGCCTGGAGTGCACTTAGCATGGTTGGAAACACCATATATTTT.

V gene TRBV19 combines with J gene TRBJ1-5, with a possible D match to TRBD1 (5 bases). Germline V gene lookup returns CDR1 LNHDA and CDR2 SQIVND (reference sequence). The CDR3 is made up of 11 amino acids. Trimming shortened V by 8 bases and J by 11 bases, and 13 bases separated the two germline ends. The CDR3 bases are TGTGCCAGTGGGGCTGTGGGAACCCAGCATTTT. Its protein product is CASGAVGTQHF.

The rearrangement joins TRBV18 to TRBJ2-1, with 13 bases fitting TRBD2. The CDR3 is 15 amino acids. Trimming cost V 4 bases and J 14 bases; bases outside gene matches: 11. CDR1 and CDR2 from the germline V gene are KGHSH and LQKENI. CDR3 nucleotides: TGTGCCAGCTCACTGGTGGAGGGACTAGCGGGGCTCGAGTTCTTC. Encoded protein: CASSLVEGLAGLEFF.

The CDR3 sequence: CASSRRDRGQETQYF. Here the CDR3 DNA reads TGCGCCAGCAGCCGACGGGACAGGGGCCAAGAGACCCAGTACTTC. V and J are TRBV4-1 and TRBJ2-5; 10 bases line up with TRBD1. The germline V gene has CDR1 MGHRA and CDR2 YSYEKL. V lost 4 bases and J lost 1; bases outside the gene matches: 3. CDR3 size: 15 residues.

The CDR3 DNA sequence: TGCGCCAGCAGTCGACCGGGACAGGGGGTTTATGGCTACACCTTC. Its translation is CASSRPGQGVYGYTF. This chain connects TRBV23-1 to TRBJ1-2; the match to TRBD1 covers 11 bases. TRBV23-1 is given ORF status, its function remaining uncertain. V dropped 4 bases and J dropped 5; count of bases not matched to a gene: 6. The CDR3 loop spans 15 amino acids.

The chain carries TRBV6-2 or TRBV6-3 and TRBJ1-4; a weak D match, TRBD1 (6 bases). V lost 4 bases to trimming and J lost 3 bases, with 21 bases between them. This CDR3 spans 18 amino acids. Germline CDR1 and CDR2: MNHEY and SVGEGT. The CDR3 sequence: CASSSTIDGGAPNEKLFF. CDR3 DNA: TGTGCCAGCAGTTCAACCATCGACGGGGGGGCCCCTAATGAAAAACTGTTTTTT.

The chain is built from TRBV28 and TRBJ2-2; 8 bases fit TRBD2. CDR3 size: 15 residues. Per the germline V gene, CDR1 is MDHEN and CDR2 is SYDVKM. V was clipped by 10 bases and J by 0 bases; unmatched bases: 7. The CDR3 bases are TGTGCCACCCGACGGGGGGGCCCGAACACCGGGGAGCTGTTTTTT. This gives the protein CATRRGGPNTGELFF. Using reference TRBV28 and TRBJ2-2 for the parts outside the CDR3, the full variable domain is DVKVTQSSRYLVKRTGEKVFLECVQDMDHENMFWYRQDPGLGLRLIYFSYDVKMKEKGDIPEGYSVSREKKERFSLILESASTNQTSMYLCATRRGGPNTGELFFGEGSRLTVL.

The CDR3 DNA is TGTGCCAGCAGCCCCGGACGGTTGCCGTCGTTGGGGCCGAACACTGAAGCTTTCTTT. Its translation: CASSPGRLPSLGPNTEAFF. J is TRBJ1-1 and V is TRBV11-2; a weak D match, TRBD1 (5 bases). The CDR3 is made up of 19 amino acids. The V end was cut by 5 bases, the J end by 1 base, with 26 bases between. Per the germline V gene, CDR1 is SGHAT and CDR2 is FQNNGV.

This clone appeared a few times. This sequence joins TRBV19 and TRBJ2-1; 8 nucleotides align to TRBD1. Looked up from germline, CDR1 is LNHDA and CDR2 is SQIVND (reference sequence). With 4 bases clipped from V and 8 bases from J, the junction kept 7 bases outside the gene matches. The CDR3 length is 14 residues. Here the CDR3 reads CASSTGQGWDEQFF. The CDR3 DNA is TGTGCCAGTAGTACCGGACAGGGCTGGGATGAGCAGTTCTTC.

The V call is TRBV29-1, the J call TRBJ1-1; 11 nucleotides agree with TRBD1. Germline CDR1 is SQVTM and CDR2 is ANQGSEA. The junction had 14 bases not matched to a gene; V was cut back by 7 bases and J by 4 bases. This CDR3 contains 16 residues. The CDR3 nucleotides are TGCAGCGCGGACCCGGGACAGGGGGTGGTGGGCACTGAAGCTTTCTTT. It is translated as CSADPGQGVVGTEAFF.